A selection of T cell receptor beta chains follows, all from one sample in a study of T-cell reconstitution after alpha-beta-depleted transplantation in children. Each CDR3 protein gets one entry after TCRdb re-called the PCR reads with MiXCR. The sample comprises 90,000 to 100,000 distinct CDR3 sequences, roughly a quarter of which are singletons, and around a fifth rests with the top ten. Sequences were derived from PBMCs, sampled before TCRalphabeta/CD19-depleted stem cell transplant. All receptors derive from a boy aged 2 to 10 with acute lymphoblastic leukemia, due to receive a stem cell transplant. The CDR3 runs from the conserved cysteine through the conserved F or W. The order of the fields is J gene, D gene, V gene, clone size, CDR3 protein, CDR3 DNA. D genes are given only for firm matches. Clone size is stated in some rows and not others, as once, few, many or a class when expanded.

TRBJ2-2	.	TRBV2	many	CASSDDTGPTGELFF	TGTGCCAGCAGCGATGATACAGGGCCCACCGGGGAGCTGTTTTTT
TRBJ2-3	.	TRBV20-1	few	CSAPFSRPSTDTQYF	TGCAGTGCTCCCTTCTCGCGGCCTAGCACAGATACGCAGTATTTT
TRBJ2-1	.	TRBV20-1	.	CSAREQRRQNNEQFF	TGCAGTGCTAGAGAGCAGCGGAGGCAAAACAATGAGCAGTTCTTC
TRBJ1-5	.	TRBV28	.	CASSLRRGQGQPQHF	TGTGCCAGCAGTTTGCGTCGGGGGCAAGGTCAGCCCCAGCATTTT
TRBJ1-2	.	TRBV5-1	.	CATRGGDYGYTF	TGCGCCACCAGAGGAGGGGACTATGGCTACACCTTC
TRBJ1-5	.	TRBV12-3/TRBV12-4	few	CASRLGGQPQHF	TGTGCCAGCAGACTCGGGGGTCAGCCCCAGCATTTT
TRBJ2-1	.	TRBV5-1	.	CASSLAAEGLNEQFF	TGCGCCAGCAGCTTGGCCGCGGAGGGGCTTAATGAGCAGTTCTTC
TRBJ2-7	.	TRBV7-2	few	CASSLGAAPLLHYEQYF	TGTGCCAGCAGCTTGGGCGCCGCCCCCCTGCTGCACTACGAGCAGTACTTC
TRBJ2-3	.	TRBV5-1	.	CASSLAGAGDTQYF	TGCGCCAGCAGCTTGGCGGGAGCTGGGGATACGCAGTATTTT
TRBJ2-1	.	TRBV29-1	.	CSVEGDEDAGRSYNEQFF	TGCAGCGTTGAAGGCGACGAAGATGCGGGAAGGTCCTACAATGAGCAGTTCTTC
TRBJ2-1	TRBD1	TRBV20-1	few	CSARDWGRGLRNEQFF	TGCAGTGCTAGAGATTGGGGCAGGGGGCTTAGGAATGAGCAGTTCTTC
TRBJ1-1	.	TRBV12-3/TRBV12-4	many	CASSLALSLGPRLKAFF	TGTGCCAGCAGTTTAGCGCTTAGTTTAGGGCCGCGACTGAAAGCTTTCTTT
TRBJ2-3	.	TRBV21-1	.	CASSKLAEGPDTQYF	TGTGCCAGCAGCAAACTAGCGGAGGGGCCCGATACGCAGTATTTT
TRBJ2-1	.	TRBV20-1	.	CSARTPVNEQFF	TGCAGTGCTAGAACCCCGGTCAATGAGCAGTTCTTC
TRBJ2-3	.	TRBV29-1	few	CSVGPHSTDTQYF	TGCAGCGTTGGCCCCCACAGCACAGATACGCAGTATTTT
TRBJ2-7	.	TRBV5-1	.	CASSLSPPGQSTTGEQYF	TGCGCCAGCAGCTTAAGTCCCCCCGGACAAAGCACGACCGGCGAGCAGTACTTC
TRBJ2-4	.	TRBV7-2	few	CASSLGRENIQYF	TGTGCCAGCAGCTTAGGCAGAGAAAACATTCAGTACTTC
TRBJ2-3	.	TRBV10-3	.	CAISESYVGSGITDTQYF	TGTGCCATCAGTGAGTCTTACGTGGGTAGCGGAATCACAGATACGCAGTATTTT
TRBJ2-1	.	TRBV29-1	few	CSAHRGGNEQFF	TGCAGCGCCCATCGTGGAGGCAATGAGCAGTTCTTC
TRBJ2-1	.	TRBV5-1	.	CASSLTPWDIYNEQFF	TGCGCCAGCAGCTTGACACCCTGGGATATCTACAATGAGCAGTTCTTC
TRBJ2-3	.	TRBV20-1	.	CSASPGGAIDTQYF	TGCAGTGCTAGTCCCGGCGGGGCCATAGATACGCAGTATTTT
TRBJ1-5	.	TRBV12-3/TRBV12-4	many	CASSLGKGGPQHF	TGTGCCAGCAGTTTGGGGAAGGGAGGGCCCCAGCATTTT
TRBJ2-7	.	TRBV29-1	.	CRVELTPYEQYF	TGCAGAGTTGAATTAACCCCCTACGAGCAGTACTTC
TRBJ2-1	.	TRBV4-3	few	CASSPDPRVPNEQFF	TGCGCCAGCAGCCCGGACCCCCGGGTCCCTAATGAGCAGTTCTTC
TRBJ2-1	.	TRBV18	.	CASSPKTTGGDNEQFF	TGTGCCAGCTCACCAAAAACCACAGGGGGGGACAATGAGCAGTTCTTC
TRBJ1-2	TRBD1	TRBV29-1	few	CSVHRGPGYGYTF	TGCAGCGTACACAGGGGGCCGGGCTATGGCTACACCTTC
TRBJ2-1	.	TRBV11-3	few	CASSLVQVSYNEQFF	TGTGCCAGCAGCTTAGTGCAGGTCTCCTACAATGAGCAGTTCTTC
TRBJ2-1	TRBD2	TRBV12-3/TRBV12-4	many	CASSFRGGNNEQFF	TGTGCCAGCAGTTTTCGCGGGGGAAACAATGAGCAGTTCTTC
TRBJ2-7	TRBD2	TRBV7-2	few	CASSLVEAGAGEQYF	TGTGCCAGCAGCTTAGTTGAGGCGGGAGCCGGCGAGCAGTACTTC
TRBJ2-6	.	TRBV4-1	.	CASSQALTLAYPSGANVLTF	TGCGCCAGCAGCCAGGCTTTGACCCTGGCGTACCCCTCTGGGGCCAACGTCCTGACTTTC
TRBJ2-3	.	TRBV11-2	few	CASSPQGSGAYTQYF	TGTGCCAGCAGCCCCCAGGGTAGCGGTGCATATACGCAGTATTTT
TRBJ2-1	TRBD1	TRBV12-3/TRBV12-4	.	CASSPGTGVYNEQFF	TGTGCCAGCAGCCCCGGGACAGGGGTATACAATGAGCAGTTCTTC
TRBJ2-7	.	TRBV24-1	few	CASPGAKRRVCEQYF	TGTGCCAGCCCGGGGGCCAAGCGGAGGGTTTGCGAGCAGTACTTC
TRBJ1-1	TRBD1	TRBV6-2/TRBV6-3	few	CASSYKGAATEAFF	TGTGCCAGCAGTTATAAGGGGGCAGCCACTGAAGCTTTCTTT
TRBJ2-5	.	TRBV28	few	CASSLRTDSETQYF	TGTGCCAGCAGTTTAAGGACAGATTCAGAGACCCAGTACTTC
TRBJ2-3	.	TRBV7-8	few	CASSLTGGAGSTDTQYF	TGTGCCAGCAGCCTAACAGGAGGGGCCGGGAGCACAGATACGCAGTATTTT
TRBJ2-1	.	TRBV29-1	.	CSVGRGPPYNEQFF	TGCAGCGTCGGCCGGGGGCCCCCCTACAATGAGCAGTTCTTC
TRBJ2-3	.	TRBV29-1	.	CSVEILGRTDTQYF	TGCAGCGTTGAAATACTGGGCCGCACAGATACGCAGTATTTT
TRBJ1-1	.	TRBV7-9	few	CASSPGGREAFF	TGTGCCAGCAGCCCAGGAGGCCGAGAGGCTTTCTTT
TRBJ1-3	TRBD1	TRBV7-9	.	CASSPKGADGNTIYF	TGTGCCAGCAGCCCCAAGGGGGCGGATGGAAACACCATATATTTT
TRBJ2-4	.	TRBV12-3/TRBV12-4	.	CASSLSLENIQYF	TGTGCCAGCAGTTTATCCCTAGAAAACATTCAGTACTTC
TRBJ2-1	TRBD2	TRBV12-3/TRBV12-4	.	CASSLRLAEGYNEQFF	TGTGCCAGCAGTTTAAGACTAGCGGAGGGGTACAATGAGCAGTTCTTC
TRBJ1-5	.	TRBV6-2/TRBV6-3	.	CASSYPLNQPQHF	TGTGCCAGCAGTTACCCTTTAAATCAGCCCCAGCATTTT
TRBJ2-7	.	TRBV29-1	.	CSVETGTYEQYF	TGCAGCGTTGAAACGGGCACCTACGAGCAGTACTTC
TRBJ1-5	TRBD1	TRBV6-5	.	CASSYSLSGGSNQPQHF	TGTGCCAGCAGTTACTCACTCTCAGGGGGAAGCAATCAGCCCCAGCATTTT
TRBJ1-1	TRBD1	TRBV3-1	few	CASSQRDRMNTEAFF	TGTGCCAGCAGCCAAAGGGACAGAATGAACACTGAAGCTTTCTTT
TRBJ2-1	.	TRBV5-1	few	CASSLSAASSYNEQFF	TGCGCCAGCAGCTTATCGGCAGCGAGCTCCTACAATGAGCAGTTCTTC
TRBJ2-5	.	TRBV27	.	CASGSGGVPETQYF	TGTGCCAGCGGGAGCGGAGGCGTCCCAGAGACCCAGTACTTC
TRBJ2-6	TRBD1	TRBV28	.	CASRTGSGANVLTF	TGTGCCAGCAGGACAGGGTCTGGGGCCAACGTCCTGACTTTC
TRBJ2-1	.	TRBV20-1	few	CSASQQDNEQFF	TGCAGTGCTAGTCAACAGGACAATGAGCAGTTCTTC
TRBJ1-3	.	TRBV29-1	few	CSVEGQFSISGNTIYF	TGCAGCGTTGAAGGTCAATTTTCGATCTCTGGAAACACCATATATTTT
TRBJ2-5	TRBD2	TRBV5-1	many	CASRSTSAPQETQYF	TGCGCCAGCAGGAGTACTAGCGCGCCTCAAGAGACCCAGTACTTC
TRBJ1-5	TRBD1	TRBV7-9	few	CASSSGQGGSNQPQHF	TGTGCCAGCAGCTCAGGACAGGGTGGGAGCAATCAGCCCCAGCATTTT
TRBJ2-7	.	TRBV12-3/TRBV12-4	.	CASSSTSGTYEQYF	TGTGCCAGCAGTTCAACTAGTGGGACCTACGAGCAGTACTTC
TRBJ2-1	TRBD2	TRBV10-3	few	CAISAGTTPYNEQFF	TGTGCCATCAGTGCTGGGACTACCCCCTACAATGAGCAGTTCTTC
TRBJ1-1	.	TRBV20-1	few	CSARGTEAPEAFF	TGCAGTGCTAGGGGCACAGAGGCACCTGAAGCTTTCTTT
TRBJ2-3	.	TRBV5-1	few	CASSFEQGSADTQYF	TGCGCCAGCAGCTTTGAACAGGGTTCTGCGGATACGCAGTATTTT